Sequencing of this T cell receptor (beta chain) was carried out in a study of blood T cell repertoires in COVID-19. In terms of age and location, participants ranged from roughly 18 to 100 years and lived in about 25 US areas. In the authors' methods: Scientists estimated how many nucleated cells there were by amplifying reference gene primers. Using immunoSEQ multiplex PCR, the repertoire was profiled, and TCRdb retains in-frame clones only, with some absent. V and J calls and clone size are as listed in that table; D and trimming were resolved from the DNA. The table records 250,000 to 300,000 clones, around 84% of them present only once. This clone was seen more than once but under ten times. The germline gives CDR1 LGHDT, CDR2 YNNKEL (reference sequence). CDR3 length equals 15 residues. V trimming: 5 bases; J trimming: 6 bases; junction bases outside the gene matches: 7.

Sequencing used PBMCs or T cells enriched from blood (not recorded which). The TCR sequence derives from a man aged 25-45 years with acute COVID-19. This rearrangement joins TRBV3-1 (or the pseudogene TRBV3-2) to TRBJ2-1; TRBD2 matches 10 bases. The CDR3 region has the DNA TGTGCCAGCAGCAAGATAGCGGGGGGTGGCAATGAGCAGTTCTTC. Residues: CASSKIAGGGNEQFF.